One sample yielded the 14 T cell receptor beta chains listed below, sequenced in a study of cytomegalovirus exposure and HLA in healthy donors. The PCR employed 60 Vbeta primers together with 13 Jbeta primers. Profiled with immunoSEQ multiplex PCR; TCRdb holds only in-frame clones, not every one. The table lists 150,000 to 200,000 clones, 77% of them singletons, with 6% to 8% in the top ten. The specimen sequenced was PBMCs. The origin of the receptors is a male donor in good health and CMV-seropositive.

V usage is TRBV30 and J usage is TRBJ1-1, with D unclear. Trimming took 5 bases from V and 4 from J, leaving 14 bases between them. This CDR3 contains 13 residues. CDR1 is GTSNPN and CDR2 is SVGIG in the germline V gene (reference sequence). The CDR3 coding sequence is TGTGCCTGGCGTAACGATGGGAGCACTGAAGCTTTCTTT. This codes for CAWRNDGSTEAFF.

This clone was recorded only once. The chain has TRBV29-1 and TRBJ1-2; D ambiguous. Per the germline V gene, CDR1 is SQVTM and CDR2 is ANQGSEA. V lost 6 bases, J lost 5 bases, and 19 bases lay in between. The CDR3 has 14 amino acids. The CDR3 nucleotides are TGCAGCGTCTCGCTAGGCACAATCCTATATGGCTACACCTTC. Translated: CSVSLGTILYGYTF. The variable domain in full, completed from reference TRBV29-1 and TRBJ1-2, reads SAVISQKPSRDICQRGTSLTIQCQVDSQVTMMFWYRQQPGQSLTLIATANQGSEATYESGFVIDKFPISRPNLTFSTLTVSNMSPEDSSIYLCSVSLGTILYGYTFGSGTRLTVV.

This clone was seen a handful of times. CDR3 sequence: CASSSLNPRGNTEAFF. In DNA form, the CDR3 reads TGTGCCAGCAGTTCCCTAAACCCCCGGGGGAACACTGAAGCTTTCTTT. The chain combines TRBV27 with TRBJ1-1; D is uncertain. Germline CDR1 is MNHEY and CDR2 is SMNVEV (reference sequence). The CDR3 is 16 amino acids. V dropped 4 bases and J dropped 1 base, with 16 bases sitting between them.

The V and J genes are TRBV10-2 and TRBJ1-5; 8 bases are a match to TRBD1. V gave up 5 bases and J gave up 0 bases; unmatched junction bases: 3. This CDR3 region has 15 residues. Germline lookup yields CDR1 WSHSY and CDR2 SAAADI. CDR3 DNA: TGCGCCAGCAGTCCGGGACAGGTTAGCAATCAGCCCCAGCATTTT. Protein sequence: CASSPGQVSNQPQHF.

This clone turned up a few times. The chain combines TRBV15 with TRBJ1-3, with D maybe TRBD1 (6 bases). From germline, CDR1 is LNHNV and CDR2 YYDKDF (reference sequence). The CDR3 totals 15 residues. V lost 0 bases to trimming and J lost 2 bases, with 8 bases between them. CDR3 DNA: TGTGCCACCAGCAGAGAGTCAGGGGCTGGAAACACCATATATTTT. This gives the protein CATSRESGAGNTIYF.

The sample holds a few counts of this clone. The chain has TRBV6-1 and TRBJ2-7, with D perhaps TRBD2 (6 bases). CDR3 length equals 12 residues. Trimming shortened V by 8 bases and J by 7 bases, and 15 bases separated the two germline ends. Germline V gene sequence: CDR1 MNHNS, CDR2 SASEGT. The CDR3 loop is CASESGVGEQYF. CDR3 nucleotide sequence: TGTGCCAGCGAATCGGGGGTGGGGGAGCAGTACTTC.

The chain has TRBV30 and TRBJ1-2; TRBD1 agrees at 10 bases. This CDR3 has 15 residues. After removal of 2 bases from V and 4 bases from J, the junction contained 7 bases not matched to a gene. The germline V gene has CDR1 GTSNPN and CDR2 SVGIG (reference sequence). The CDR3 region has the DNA TGTGCCTGGAGTCCTCGTCGACAGGGGGCCTATGGCTACACCTTC. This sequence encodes CAWSPRRQGAYGYTF.

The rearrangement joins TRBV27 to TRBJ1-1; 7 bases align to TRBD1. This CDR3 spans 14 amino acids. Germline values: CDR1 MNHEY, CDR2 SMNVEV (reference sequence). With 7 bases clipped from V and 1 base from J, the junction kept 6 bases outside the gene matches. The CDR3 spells CASTSQGRNTEAFF. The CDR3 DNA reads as TGTGCCAGCACTTCACAGGGGAGGAACACTGAAGCTTTCTTT.

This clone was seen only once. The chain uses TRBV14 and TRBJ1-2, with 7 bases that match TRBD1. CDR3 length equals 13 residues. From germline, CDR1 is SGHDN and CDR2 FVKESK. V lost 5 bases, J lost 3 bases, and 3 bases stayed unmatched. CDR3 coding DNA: TGTGCCAGCAGCGTAGACAGGGACTATGGCTACACCTTC. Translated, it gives CASSVDRDYGYTF.

The CDR3 region is CASSLSLRGRFEQYF. The CDR3 DNA reads as TGTGCCAGCAGTTTATCACTCAGGGGGCGCTTCGAGCAGTACTTC. The chain is built from TRBV27 and TRBJ2-7; TRBD1 agrees at 8 bases. The CDR3 loop spans 15 amino acids. Germline CDR1 reads MNHEY; CDR2 reads SMNVEV (reference sequence). Trimming removed 0 bases from V and 6 bases from J; junction bases left unmatched: 7.

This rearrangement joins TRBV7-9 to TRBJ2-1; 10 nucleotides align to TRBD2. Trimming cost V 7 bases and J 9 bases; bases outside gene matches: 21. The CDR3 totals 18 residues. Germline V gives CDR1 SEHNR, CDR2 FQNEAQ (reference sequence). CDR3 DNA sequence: TGTGCCAGCACCCCAGCCCCCCAGCGGGGGGGCCATCGTGGTGAGCAGTTCTTC. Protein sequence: CASTPAPQRGGHRGEQFF.

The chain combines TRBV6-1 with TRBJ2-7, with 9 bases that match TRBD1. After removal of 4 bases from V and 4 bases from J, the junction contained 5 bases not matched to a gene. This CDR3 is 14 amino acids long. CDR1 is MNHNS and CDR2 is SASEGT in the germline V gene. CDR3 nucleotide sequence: TGTGCCAGCAGTGTACGGACAGGGGAATACGAGCAGTACTTC. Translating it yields CASSVRTGEYEQYF.

CDR3 coding DNA: TGTGCCAGTAGCCCGACTAGCGGGGGGGCGGCCGGGGAGCTGTTTTTT. It is translated as CASSPTSGGAAGELFF. J is TRBJ2-2 and V is TRBV19, with 14 bases identical to TRBD2. The germline V gene has CDR1 LNHDA and CDR2 SQIVND (reference sequence). The CDR3 loop spans 16 amino acids. V was clipped by 6 bases and J by 6 bases; unmatched bases: 6.

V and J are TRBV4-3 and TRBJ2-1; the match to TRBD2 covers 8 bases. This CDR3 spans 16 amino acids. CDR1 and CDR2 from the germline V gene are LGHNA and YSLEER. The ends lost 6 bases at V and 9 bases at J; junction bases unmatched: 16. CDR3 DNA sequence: TGCGCCAGCAGTCGGAGCGGGGGCGCGCTCGCTACTGAGCAGTTCTTC. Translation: CASSRSGGALATEQFF.